This TCR beta chain was identified in a study of identical twins. Each CDR3 protein is one row after TCRdb ran MiXCR on the 5' RACE reads. Among 450,000 to 500,000 distinct CDR3 sequences, roughly an eighth were seen once, and the ten largest hold approximately 1%. Overall study results and limits: Analyses based on zero insertions could be partly confounded by invariant MAIT and iNKT cells. The study drew conclusions from cross-sectional statistical analysis, not from following the same donors.

This clonotype has more than one count but fewer than ten. The target antigen is unknown. The same data also went into a second study, on yellow fever vaccine responses in identical twins. Per that study: Vaccine T cell responses of twins reportedly seemed partly convergent and partly personalized.

Sequencing was performed on CD4+ T cells sorted from blood. The source is a young woman in good health.

CDR3 in amino acids: CASSQPGQGTDTQYF. The CDR3 coding sequence is TGCGCCAGCAGCCAACCGGGACAGGGCACAGATACGCAGTATTTT. The rearrangement uses TRBV4-3 and TRBJ2-3; TRBD1 matches at 8 bases. Unmatched junction bases numbered 2, after V lost 2 bases and J lost 1 base. The germline V gene encodes CDR1 LGHNA and CDR2 YSLEER. The CDR3 is made up of 15 amino acids.